This TCR beta chain was sequenced for a study of cytomegalovirus exposure and HLA in healthy donors. In the PCR, 60 Vbeta and 13 Jbeta primers were used. Sequencing used immunoSEQ multiplex PCR; TCRdb keeps in-frame clones, though not all of them. This specimen shows over 100,000 clones; the ten leading clones hold around 1.6%. Findings of the study overall: When analyzed later, the rates of TCR association showed variation by HLA locus, with DRB1 the most and HLA-C the fewest. Several top significant clusters appeared, in a later analysis, to be linked to common viral pathogens. When presence/absence was analysed, sequencing depth was taken to be roughly uniform across donors.

With regard to this clone: Its antigen is currently unknown.

Germline-derived CDR1 and CDR2 are SQVTM and ANQGSEA. This CDR3 comprises 13 residues. V was pared by 3 bases and J by 0 bases, with 6 bases between. This sequence was found in a woman aged 40-49 years in good health and CMV-seropositive. This chain connects TRBV29-1 to TRBJ2-1; D might be TRBD2 (6 bases). Sequencing was done on a sample of PBMCs. CDR3 sequence: CSVEGGSYNEQFF. CDR3 DNA sequence: TGCAGCGTTGAGGGGGGCTCCTACAATGAGCAGTTCTTC.